This passage covers 8 T cell receptor beta chains from one sample sequenced in a study of CD4 and CD8 cells across lung adenocarcinoma regions (dated by TCRdb to between 2018 and 2020). Library preparation employed PCR. The sequencer was a HiSeq X Ten. TCRdb trimmed the raw reads at Q25, called clones with MiXCR and kept productive beta chains. For every CDR3 protein sequence, its rows merge into one entry that carries the most common genes and DNA. Here the sample has 3,000 or so distinct CDR3 sequences; around two thirds occur a single time. 15% of the sample goes to the ten largest clones. Sequencing used CD4+ T cells from the margin of a lung tumor. Per the publication, the cell subset or site label means: tumor margin region. The receptors here all came from a male donor with lung adenocarcinoma. The CD4 and CD8 labels of this study may be unreliable.

As DNA, the CDR3 is TGTGCCAGCAGCTTAGATGGAGGGGGAGGGGGTGAGCAGTTCTTC. Translating it yields CASSLDGGGGGEQFF. The rearrangement joins TRBV11-3 to TRBJ2-1; a weak D match, TRBD2 (7 bases). CDR1 and CDR2 from the germline V gene are SGHNT and YENEEA. This CDR3 contains 15 residues. Trimming pared 0 bases from V and 9 bases from J, leaving 15 bases between. Variable domain in full (rest from reference TRBV11-3 and TRBJ2-1): EAGVVQSPRYKIIEKKQPVAFWCNPISGHNTLYWYLQNLGQGPELLIRYENEEAVDDSQLPKDRFSAERLKGVDSTLKIQPAELGDSAVYLCASSLDGGGGGEQFFGPGTRLTVL.

The chain couples TRBV6-1 to TRBJ2-1; 11 nucleotides match TRBD2. This CDR3 spans 15 amino acids. Germline assignment: CDR1 MNHNS and CDR2 SASEGT. Trimming at V came to 5 bases and at J to 4 bases, leaving 4 bases not matched to a gene. CDR3 coding DNA: TGTGCCAGCAGTAAGAGACTAGCGGGGTACAATGAGCAGTTCTTC. This sequence encodes CASSKRLAGYNEQFF.

This clonotype was seen more than once but under ten times. This chain connects TRBV6-1 to TRBJ2-1; D ambiguous. V was pared by 7 bases and J by 0 bases, with 13 bases between. The CDR3 has 15 residues. Germline V CDR1 and CDR2: MNHNS, SASEGT. As DNA, the CDR3 is TGTGCCAGCATCCTTACACGTAGCTCCTACAATGAGCAGTTCTTC. This translates into CASILTRSSYNEQFF.

The chain joins TRBV6-1 to TRBJ2-1; a possible D gene is TRBD2 (5 bases). The CDR3 spans 15 residues. V gave up 1 base and J gave up 8 bases, with 15 bases separating them. In germline, CDR1 is MNHNS, CDR2 SASEGT. For the CDR3, the DNA is TGTGCCAGCAGTGAAGTGGGGAGCGGAAGGGATGAGCAGTTCTTC. It specifies CASSEVGSGRDEQFF.

The chain joins TRBV6-1 to TRBJ1-4, with 7 bases aligning to TRBD1. The length of the CDR3 is 14 residues. The junction had 11 bases not matched to a gene; V was cut back by 8 bases and J by 8 bases. In germline, CDR1 is MNHNS, CDR2 SASEGT. CDR3: CASQTGGGGEKLFF. Written as DNA, the CDR3 is TGTGCCAGCCAAACTGGAGGGGGCGGGGAAAAACTGTTTTTT.

The V gene is TRBV7-2, the J gene TRBJ2-3, with 9 bases fitting TRBD1. Germline CDR1 and CDR2: SGHTA and FQGNSA. V was clipped by 5 bases and J by 2 bases; unmatched bases: 8. This CDR3 has 16 amino acids. The CDR3 loop reads CASSIWRTGATDTQYF. CDR3 in DNA: TGTGCCAGCAGCATTTGGCGGACAGGGGCCACAGATACGCAGTATTTT.

The chain employs TRBV12-3 or TRBV12-4 and TRBJ2-3; no clear D. CDR3 length equals 11 residues. V gave up 8 bases and J gave up 12 bases, with 15 bases separating them. CDR3 coding DNA: TGTGCCAGCCGAGGAGAAGAGACCCAGTATTTT. Amino acid sequence: CASRGEETQYF.

This clonotype came up a few times. The chain recombines TRBV6-1 with TRBJ1-1; 7 nucleotides match TRBD1. V lost 6 bases and J lost 2; bases outside the gene matches: 9. The CDR3 extends over 15 amino acids. Germline V CDR1 and CDR2: MNHNS, SASEGT. CDR3 coding DNA: TGTGCCAGCAGCCCCGTCGCAGGGGGAAACACTGAAGCTTTCTTT. It yields the protein CASSPVAGGNTEAFF.